This TCR beta chain was identified during a study of identical twins. Germline V CDR1 and CDR2: DFQATT, SNEGSKA (reference sequence). Trimming removed 6 bases from V and 5 bases from J; junction bases left unmatched: 6. The CDR3 covers 12 residues. TCRdb called the 5' RACE reads again in MiXCR, with one record for every CDR3 protein. The sample lists some 690,000 distinct CDR3 sequences; 21% were seen once. This clonotype was counted many times. Its antigen is still unknown. General study points: Twin-shared out-of-frame alpha sequences showed excess low generation probability. High-abundance cord blood beta clonotypes had fewer insertions; memory repertoires showed none.

The sample was also reused in another study, on T cells expressing NK-cell markers. This second study notes: Within several experiments, an anti-gamma-delta TCR antibody kept the sorting limited to alpha-beta TCR T cells. Similarly, these clonotypes led the CD3+CD56-NKG2C+ fraction as well in four donors.

Sequencing was carried out using PBMCs. The rearrangement links TRBV20-1 to TRBJ1-2, with 7 bases lining up with TRBD1. This receptor was obtained from a woman younger than 30 in good health. The CDR3 is CSARDRSYGYTF. CDR3 bases: TGCAGTGCCCGGGACAGAAGTTATGGCTACACCTTC.